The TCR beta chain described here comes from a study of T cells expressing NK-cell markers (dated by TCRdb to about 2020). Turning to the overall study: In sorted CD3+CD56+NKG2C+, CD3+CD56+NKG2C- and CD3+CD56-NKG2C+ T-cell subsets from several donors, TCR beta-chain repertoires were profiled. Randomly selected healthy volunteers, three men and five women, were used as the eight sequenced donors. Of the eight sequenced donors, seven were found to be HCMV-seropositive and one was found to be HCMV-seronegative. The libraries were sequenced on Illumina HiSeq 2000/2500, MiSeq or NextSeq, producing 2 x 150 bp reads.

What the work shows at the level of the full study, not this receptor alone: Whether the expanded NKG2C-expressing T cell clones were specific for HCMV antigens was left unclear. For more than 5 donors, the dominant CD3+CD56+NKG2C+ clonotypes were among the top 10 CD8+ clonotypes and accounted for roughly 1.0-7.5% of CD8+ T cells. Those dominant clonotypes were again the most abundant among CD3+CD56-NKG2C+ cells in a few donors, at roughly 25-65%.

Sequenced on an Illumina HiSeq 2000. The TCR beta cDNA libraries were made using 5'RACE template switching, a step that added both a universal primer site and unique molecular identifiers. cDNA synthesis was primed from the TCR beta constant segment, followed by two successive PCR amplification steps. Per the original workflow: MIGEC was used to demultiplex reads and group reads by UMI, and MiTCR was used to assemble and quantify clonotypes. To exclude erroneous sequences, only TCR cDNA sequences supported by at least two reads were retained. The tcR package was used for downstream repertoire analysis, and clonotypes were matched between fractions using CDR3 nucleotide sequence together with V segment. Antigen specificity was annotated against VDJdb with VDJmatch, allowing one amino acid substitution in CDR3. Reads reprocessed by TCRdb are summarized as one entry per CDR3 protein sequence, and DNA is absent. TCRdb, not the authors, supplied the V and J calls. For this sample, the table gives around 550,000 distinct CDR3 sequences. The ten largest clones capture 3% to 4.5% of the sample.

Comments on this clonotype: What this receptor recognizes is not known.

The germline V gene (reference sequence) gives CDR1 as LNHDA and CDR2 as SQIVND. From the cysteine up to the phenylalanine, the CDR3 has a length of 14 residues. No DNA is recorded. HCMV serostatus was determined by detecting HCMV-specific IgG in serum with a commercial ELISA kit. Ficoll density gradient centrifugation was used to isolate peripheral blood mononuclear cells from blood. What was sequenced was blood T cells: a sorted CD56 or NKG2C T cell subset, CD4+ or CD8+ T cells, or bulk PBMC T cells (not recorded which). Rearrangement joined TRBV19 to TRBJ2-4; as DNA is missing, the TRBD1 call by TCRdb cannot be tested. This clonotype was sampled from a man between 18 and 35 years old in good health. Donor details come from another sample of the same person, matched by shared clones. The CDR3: CASSNQLDTNIQYF.